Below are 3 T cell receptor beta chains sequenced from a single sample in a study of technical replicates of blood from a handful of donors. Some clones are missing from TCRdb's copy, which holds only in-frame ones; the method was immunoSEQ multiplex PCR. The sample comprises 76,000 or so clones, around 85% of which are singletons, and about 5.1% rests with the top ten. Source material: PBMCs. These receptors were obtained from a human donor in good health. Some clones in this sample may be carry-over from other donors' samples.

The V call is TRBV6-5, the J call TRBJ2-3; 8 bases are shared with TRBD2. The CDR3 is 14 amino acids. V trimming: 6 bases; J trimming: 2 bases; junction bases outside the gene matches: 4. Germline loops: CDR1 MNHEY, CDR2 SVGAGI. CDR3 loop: CASSTSGHTDTQYF. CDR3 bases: TGTGCCAGCAGCACTAGCGGTCACACAGATACGCAGTATTTT.

CDR3 residues: CARRDSSSYNEQFF. CDR3 sequence (DNA): TGTGCCAGACGGGACTCGAGCTCCTACAATGAGCAGTTCTTC. The rearrangement uses TRBV2 and TRBJ2-1; D is possibly TRBD2 (6 bases). The germline V and J ends were trimmed by 9 bases and 0 bases, with 12 bases remaining between them. The length of the CDR3 is 14 residues. In germline, CDR1 is SNHLY, CDR2 FYNNEI.

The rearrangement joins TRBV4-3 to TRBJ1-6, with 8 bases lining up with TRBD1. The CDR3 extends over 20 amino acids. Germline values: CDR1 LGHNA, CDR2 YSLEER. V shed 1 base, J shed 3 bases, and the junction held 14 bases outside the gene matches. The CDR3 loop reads CASSQVITVTGANYNSPLHF. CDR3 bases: TGCGCCAGCAGCCAAGTGATCACTGTGACAGGGGCCAACTATAATTCACCCCTCCACTTT.